Below, 28 T cell receptor beta chains from the same sample are listed, as sequenced in a study of cytomegalovirus exposure and HLA in healthy donors. This PCR relied on a set of 60 Vbeta primers and 13 Jbeta primers. Measured with immunoSEQ multiplex PCR; TCRdb has only the in-frame clones, and not every one. The sample records 150,000 or so clones, under 80% being singletons. Sequencing was carried out using PBMCs. All receptors derive from a woman aged 25-40 years in good health and CMV-seronegative.

The chain couples TRBV27 to TRBJ1-1; 12 bases are a match to TRBD1. The CDR3 loop spans 17 amino acids. CDR1 and CDR2 (germline): MNHEY, SMNVEV (reference sequence). V was clipped by 5 bases and J by 2 bases; unmatched bases: 9. The CDR3 loop reads CASSSRDRGPVNTEAFF. DNA for the CDR3: TGTGCCAGCAGTAGCCGGGACAGGGGGCCGGTTAACACTGAAGCTTTCTTT.

This clone was detected a few times. At one boundary the junction diverges from the germline segment, which might be a read error. The chain combines TRBV7-8 with TRBJ2-7; D is unclear. CDR1 is SGHVS and CDR2 is FQNEAQ in the germline V gene. The CDR3 totals 13 residues. As DNA, the CDR3 is TGTGCCATCAGCGAAAAGCAGGCATACGAGCAGTACTTC. Protein: CAISEKQAYEQYF. Filled out from reference TRBV7-8 and TRBJ2-7, the complete variable domain reads GAGVSQSPRYKVAKRGQDVALRCDPISGHVSLFWYQQALGQGPEFLTYFQNEAQLDKSGLPSDRFFAERPEGSVSTLKIQRTQQEDSAVYLCAISEKQAYEQYFGPGTRLTVT.

This chain links TRBV6-1 with TRBJ2-3; tentatively, D is TRBD2 (6 bases). Germline CDR1 MNHNS, CDR2 SASEGT. Trimming stripped 6 bases from V and 2 bases from J, with 15 bases between. CDR3 length equals 15 residues. The CDR3 region has the DNA TGTGCCAGCAGCGACGTGGGGGGTTTCACAGATACGCAGTATTTT. It codes for CASSDVGGFTDTQYF.

In this sample, this clone turned up a few times. The chain carries TRBV2 and TRBJ1-4, with TRBD1 identical over 8 bases. Germline V gives CDR1 SNHLY, CDR2 FYNNEI. The CDR3 totals 15 residues. Trimming removed 2 bases from V and 8 bases from J; junction bases left unmatched: 7. The CDR3 nucleotides are TGTGCCAGCAGTGAAATGCAGGGGGCAGGGGAAAAACTGTTTTTT. Amino acid sequence: CASSEMQGAGEKLFF.

The rearrangement uses TRBV19 and TRBJ1-1; D ambiguous. This CDR3 is 13 amino acids long. CDR1 is LNHDA and CDR2 is SQIVND in the germline V gene (reference sequence). Trimming stripped 5 bases from V and 1 base from J, with 8 bases between. In DNA, the CDR3 is TGTGCCAGTAGTGAGGCTCGGAACACTGAAGCTTTCTTT. Translated, it gives CASSEARNTEAFF.

The chain joins TRBV5-1 to TRBJ1-4; TRBD1 agrees at 8 bases. Trimming at V came to 0 bases and at J to 7 bases, leaving 5 bases not matched to a gene. The CDR3 is made up of 15 amino acids. Germline V gene sequence: CDR1 SGHRS, CDR2 YFSETQ. The CDR3 loop reads CASSLAGGRGEKLFF. The DNA for the CDR3 is TGCGCCAGCAGCTTGGCAGGGGGCCGGGGTGAAAAACTGTTTTTT. Variable domain in full (rest from reference TRBV5-1 and TRBJ1-4): KAGVTQTPRYLIKTRGQQVTLSCSPISGHRSVSWYQQTPGQGLQFLFEYFSETQRNKGNFPGRFSGRQFSNSRSEMNVSTLELGDSALYLCASSLAGGRGEKLFFGSGTQLSVL.

The chain links TRBV14 to TRBJ1-2; D is perhaps TRBD1 (5 bases). In germline, CDR1 is SGHDN, CDR2 FVKESK. The CDR3 runs 13 residues. The V and J ends lost 6 bases and 3 bases respectively, with 11 bases between them. CDR3 in amino acids: CASSSGIDYGYTF. The DNA for the CDR3 is TGTGCCAGCAGTTCAGGGATAGACTATGGCTACACCTTC.

The J gene is TRBJ1-4, the V gene TRBV5-1; 7 bases fit TRBD1. The germline gives CDR1 SGHRS, CDR2 YFSETQ. The CDR3 sequence is 14 residues long. V lost 3 bases to trimming and J lost 5 bases; unmatched junction nucleotides: 4. CDR3 residues: CASSSGTENEKLFF. In DNA form, the CDR3 reads TGCGCCAGCAGCTCCGGGACAGAGAATGAAAAACTGTTTTTT.

V gene TRBV5-6 combines with J gene TRBJ2-2, with 8 bases fitting TRBD2. The length of the CDR3 is 14 residues. V was clipped by 6 bases and J by 1 base; unmatched bases: 2. Germline values: CDR1 SGHDT, CDR2 YYEEEE. CDR3 protein: CASISGGNTGELFF. For the CDR3, the DNA is TGTGCCAGCATAAGCGGGGGGAACACCGGGGAGCTGTTTTTT.

This chain uses TRBV12-5 with TRBJ2-1; 12 bases map to TRBD1. This CDR3 comprises 15 residues. From germline, CDR1 is LGHNT and CDR2 FRNRAP. With 3 bases clipped from V and 6 bases from J, the junction kept 3 bases outside the gene matches. DNA of the CDR3: TGTGCTAGTGGTTTCTGGGACAGGGGGCCCAATGAGCAGTTCTTC. The encoded protein is CASGFWDRGPNEQFF. Supplemented by reference TRBV12-5 and TRBJ2-1, the full variable domain reads DARVTQTPRHKVTEMGQEVTMRCQPILGHNTVFWYRQTMMQGLELLAYFRNRAPLDDSGMPKDRFSAEMPDATLATLKIQPSEPRDSAVYFCASGFWDRGPNEQFFGPGTRLTVL.

The sample holds one count of this clone. The chain has TRBV30 and TRBJ2-1, with TRBD1 as a possible D gene (5 bases). This CDR3 is 14 amino acids long. Trimming shortened V by 0 bases and J by 4 bases, and 10 bases separated the two germline ends. The germline gives CDR1 GTSNPN, CDR2 SVGIG (reference sequence). CDR3 bases: TGTGCCTGGAGTGTAGGGGCGGTATACAATGAGCAGTTCTTC. This encodes CAWSVGAVYNEQFF.

The J gene is TRBJ1-1, the V gene TRBV29-1; 11 bases align to TRBD1. V lost 6 bases and J lost 1; bases outside the gene matches: 1. The CDR3 has 13 amino acids. The V gene's germline CDR1 is SQVTM and CDR2 ANQGSEA. As DNA, the CDR3 is TGCAGCGTCGGACAGGGGGCGAACACTGAAGCTTTCTTT. This codes for CSVGQGANTEAFF.

The J gene is TRBJ1-6, the V gene TRBV2; D is ambiguous. The CDR3 has 14 amino acids. V was trimmed by 10 bases and J by 5 bases, leaving 15 bases between them. Germline CDR1 reads SNHLY; CDR2 reads FYNNEI. CDR3 in amino acids: CAILSSQDNSPLHF. Written as DNA, the CDR3 is TGTGCCATCCTCTCATCGCAGGATAATTCACCCCTCCACTTT.

The chain combines TRBV7-8 with TRBJ1-3; D is unresolved. Trimming left V 4 bases short and J 1 base short, with 11 bases between. The germline V gene encodes CDR1 SGHVS and CDR2 FQNEAQ. The CDR3 has 15 amino acids. CDR3 bases: TGTGCCAGCAGCTCCCAGGTAGCGTCTGGAAACACCATATATTTT. Translated, it gives CASSSQVASGNTIYF. Using reference TRBV7-8 and TRBJ1-3 for the parts outside the CDR3, the full variable domain is GAGVSQSPRYKVAKRGQDVALRCDPISGHVSLFWYQQALGQGPEFLTYFQNEAQLDKSGLPSDRFFAERPEGSVSTLKIQRTQQEDSAVYLCASSSQVASGNTIYFGEGSWLTVV.

V and J are TRBV10-3 and TRBJ2-1, with a tentative D call TRBD2 (5 bases). This CDR3 is 14 amino acids long. The ends were cut back, 2 bases at V and 6 bases at J, with 11 bases in the middle. CDR1 ENHRY and CDR2 SYGVKD come from the germline V gene. The CDR3 sequence is CAISELASSNEQFF. CDR3 nucleotides: TGTGCCATCAGTGAGCTGGCTAGCAGCAATGAGCAGTTCTTC.

V usage is TRBV6-6 and J usage is TRBJ1-2; 8 nucleotides line up with TRBD1. CDR1 is MNHNY and CDR2 is SVGAGI in the germline V gene (reference sequence). Trimming took 6 bases from V and 6 from J; bases not matched to a gene: 12. This CDR3 is built from 15 residues. This chain's CDR3 is CASRALGQGKDGYTF. CDR3 nucleotide sequence: TGTGCCAGCAGGGCTCTTGGACAGGGAAAGGATGGCTACACCTTC.

The chain employs TRBV9 and TRBJ1-6; 7 bases fit TRBD1. The CDR3 runs 14 residues. J lost 10 bases, V lost 3 bases, and 7 bases had no gene match. CDR1 is SGDLS, CDR2 YYNGEE, per germline. CDR3 DNA: TGTGCCAGCAGCGCAGGGGGGACTTCGTCACCCCTCCACTTT. Translated: CASSAGGTSSPLHF.

The rearrangement joins TRBV28 to TRBJ1-1, with 8 bases that match TRBD1. CDR3 length equals 12 residues. Germline CDR1 reads MDHEN; CDR2 reads SYDVKM. After removal of 6 bases from V and 4 bases from J, the junction contained 1 base not matched to a gene. CDR3 protein: CASRDRVTEAFF. The CDR3, as DNA: TGTGCCAGCAGGGACAGGGTCACTGAAGCTTTCTTT.

The sample holds a few counts of this clone. This chain connects TRBV2 to TRBJ1-6, with D unclear. V was pared by 7 bases and J by 9 bases, with 22 bases between. The CDR3 runs 16 residues. Germline assignment: CDR1 SNHLY and CDR2 FYNNEI. The chain's CDR3 is CASNRVPGGIGSPLHF. For the CDR3, the DNA is TGTGCCAGCAACCGAGTCCCGGGAGGGATTGGTTCACCCCTCCACTTT.

The V call is TRBV5-1, the J call TRBJ2-7; a weak D match, TRBD1 (6 bases). Trimming took 3 bases from V and 4 from J, leaving 11 bases between them. Per the germline V gene, CDR1 is SGHRS and CDR2 is YFSETQ. The CDR3 is made up of 13 amino acids. CDR3 residues: CASSWGTGYEQYF. DNA of the CDR3: TGCGCCAGCAGCTGGGGAACAGGGTACGAGCAGTACTTC. The variable domain in full, completed from reference TRBV5-1 and TRBJ2-7, reads KAGVTQTPRYLIKTRGQQVTLSCSPISGHRSVSWYQQTPGQGLQFLFEYFSETQRNKGNFPGRFSGRQFSNSRSEMNVSTLELGDSALYLCASSWGTGYEQYFGPGTRLTVT.

DNA for the CDR3: TGTGCCAGCAGCTACCCCAGGGGGCTCTGGGGCTACACCTTC. The encoded protein is CASSYPRGLWGYTF. The chain employs TRBV28 and TRBJ1-2; the match to TRBD1 covers 8 bases. The CDR3 is 14 residues long. V trimming: 6 bases; J trimming: 8 bases; junction bases outside the gene matches: 11. Per germline, CDR1 MDHEN and CDR2 SYDVKM.

In this sample, this clone is medium-sized. This sequence joins TRBV11-1 and TRBJ1-1; D call uncertain. V was clipped by 1 base and J by 3 bases, with 6 bases between them. This CDR3 is built from 13 residues. Germline CDR1 SGHAT, CDR2 FQDESV (reference sequence). The CDR3 nucleotides read TGTGCCAGCAGCTTAGTCGGGTACACTGAAGCTTTCTTT. This encodes CASSLVGYTEAFF. Based on the CDR3 plus reference TRBV11-1 and TRBJ1-1, the full variable domain is EAEVAQSPRYKITEKSQAVAFWCDPISGHATLYWYRQILGQGPELLVQFQDESVVDDSQLPKDRFSAERLKGVDSTLKIQPAELGDSAMYLCASSLVGYTEAFFGQGTRLTVV.

The gene calls are TRBV19 and TRBJ1-1, with TRBD1 as a possible D gene (6 bases). V dropped 1 base and J dropped 1 base, with 13 bases sitting between them. The CDR3 runs 16 residues. In germline, CDR1 is LNHDA, CDR2 SQIVND (reference sequence). The chain's CDR3 is CASSIAPRTENTEAFF. For the CDR3, the DNA is TGTGCCAGTAGTATAGCCCCCCGGACAGAGAACACTGAAGCTTTCTTT. The full variable domain, rest sourced from reference TRBV19 and TRBJ1-1, is DGGITQSPKYLFRKEGQNVTLSCEQNLNHDAMYWYRQDPGQGLRLIYYSQIVNDFQKGDIAEGYSVSREKKESFPLTVTSAQKNPTAFYLCASSIAPRTENTEAFFGQGTRLTVV.

The V and J genes are TRBV4-2 and TRBJ2-1; possible D gene TRBD1, 7 bases. Per germline, CDR1 LGHNA and CDR2 YNFKEQ. Trimming took off 2 bases at V and 10 bases at J, with 27 bases between the two ends. The CDR3 is 18 amino acids. The CDR3 nucleotides read TGTGCCAGCAGCCAAATGCTCAGGAGGGGGACAGTGTATCGGGAGCAGTTCTTC. It translates to CASSQMLRRGTVYREQFF.

The chain uses TRBV7-3 and TRBJ2-2; possible D gene TRBD2, 7 bases. Germline V gene lookup returns CDR1 SGHTA and CDR2 FQGTGA. The CDR3 covers 14 residues. The CDR3 DNA reads as TGTGTTGGCCATGGGGGGGGCAGCACCGGGGAGCTGTTTTTT. It is translated as CVGHGGGSTGELFF.

V gene TRBV27 combines with J gene TRBJ2-7; unclear D gene. The CDR3 runs 18 residues. Germline lookup yields CDR1 MNHEY and CDR2 SMNVEV (reference sequence). Trimming shortened V by 5 bases and J by 12 bases, and 35 bases separated the two germline ends. This CDR3 reads CASSATSVLVNRMAVGYF. The CDR3, as DNA: TGTGCCAGCAGTGCCACCTCCGTACTGGTAAACCGAATGGCGGTGGGGTACTTC.

The chain joins TRBV12-5 to TRBJ2-7, with 7 bases matching TRBD1. Germline-derived CDR1 and CDR2 are LGHNT and FRNRAP. This CDR3 has 13 amino acids. The V gene end was trimmed by 5 bases and the J gene end by 6 bases; junction bases not matched to a gene: 7. The CDR3 DNA is TGTGCTAGTGGTCGACAGGGAGTAGGCGAGCAGTACTTC. Its protein is CASGRQGVGEQYF.

The V call is TRBV6-1, the J call TRBJ1-1, with D tentatively TRBD1 (5 bases). The ends were cut back, 6 bases at V and 4 bases at J, with 12 bases in the middle. CDR1 is MNHNS and CDR2 is SASEGT in the germline V gene. The CDR3 extends over 13 amino acids. The DNA for the CDR3 is TGTGCCAGCAGGGACCGTCAGGGCACTGAAGCTTTCTTT. Translated: CASRDRQGTEAFF.